Below, one TCR beta chain is given with its context. Unique molecular identifiers tagged the TCRbeta library. TCRdb called the PCR reads again in MiXCR, with one record for every CDR3 protein. Found here are approximately 270,000 distinct CDR3 sequences, more than 8% of them singletons; the top ten hold roughly 9.1%. This sample is part of a study of T-cell reconstitution after alpha-beta-depleted transplantation in children. Germline CDR1 and CDR2: SGHTA and FQGTGA. Trimming removed 4 bases from V and 0 bases from J, with 24 bases in between. The CDR3 runs 19 residues. The TCR originated in a human donor who donated a stem cell graft to a child with SCID. The genes are TRBV7-3 and TRBJ1-1, with a tentative D call TRBD1 (6 bases). Sequencing used PBMCs from the stem cell graft donor, obtained from the stem cell graft. The CDR3 here is CASSSFSSRGRGVNTEAFF. The DNA of the CDR3 is TGTGCCAGCAGCTCTTTCTCGTCCAGGGGCCGTGGGGTGAACACTGAAGCTTTCTTT. Using reference TRBV7-3 and TRBJ1-1 for the parts outside the CDR3, the full variable domain is GAGVSQTPSNKVTEKGKYVELRCDPISGHTALYWYRQSLGQGPEFLIYFQGTGAADDSGLPNDRFFAVRPEGSVSTLKIQRTERGDSAVYLCASSSFSSRGRGVNTEAFFGQGTRLTVV.